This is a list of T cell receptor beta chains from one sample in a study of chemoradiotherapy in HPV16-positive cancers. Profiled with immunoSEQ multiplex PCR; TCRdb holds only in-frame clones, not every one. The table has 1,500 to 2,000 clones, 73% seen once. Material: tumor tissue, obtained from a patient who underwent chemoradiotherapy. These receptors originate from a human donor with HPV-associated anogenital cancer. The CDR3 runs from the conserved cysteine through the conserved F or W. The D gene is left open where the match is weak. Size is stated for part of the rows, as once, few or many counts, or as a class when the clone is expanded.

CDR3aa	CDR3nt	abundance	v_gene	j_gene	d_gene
CASSSKGGGAYNEQFF	TGTGCCAGCAGTTCAAAGGGCGGGGGGGCCTACAATGAGCAGTTCTTC	.	TRBV6-5	TRBJ2-1	TRBD2
CAIQDRVRTEAFF	TGTGCCATCCAGGACAGGGTTCGCACTGAAGCTTTCTTT	.	TRBV28	TRBJ1-1	TRBD1
CASSLSAGSFVAEAFF	TGTGCCAGCAGCTTGAGCGCAGGGTCGTTCGTCGCTGAAGCTTTCTTT	.	TRBV5-4	TRBJ1-1	.
CASSQHYEQYF	TGTGCCAGCAGCCAACACTACGAGCAGTACTTC	.	TRBV14	TRBJ2-7	.
CATSREGQRNEKLFF	TGTGCCACCAGCAGGGAGGGACAGCGAAATGAAAAACTGTTTTTT	few	TRBV15	TRBJ1-4	TRBD1
CASSHGSNQPQHF	TGTGCCAGCAGCCACGGAAGTAATCAGCCCCAGCATTTT	few	TRBV28	TRBJ1-5	.
CASAGTAMQFF	TGCGCCAGCGCCGGGACAGCCATGCAGTTCTTC	.	TRBV10-2	TRBJ2-1	TRBD1
CASSTRQGGYGYTF	TGTGCCAGTAGTACACGACAGGGTGGCTATGGCTACACCTTC	.	TRBV19	TRBJ1-2	TRBD1
CASSIVAGLHTEAFF	TGTGCCAGTAGTATTGTAGCAGGGCTGCACACTGAAGCTTTCTTT	.	TRBV19	TRBJ1-1	.
CASSPPSGLTDTQYF	TGTGCCAGCAGTCCTCCTAGCGGTTTGACAGATACGCAGTATTTT	.	TRBV28	TRBJ2-3	TRBD2
CASSKPLGDRTRHSYGYTF	TGTGCCAGCAGCAAACCCCTAGGGGACAGAACTAGGCATTCTTATGGCTACACCTTC	.	TRBV7-9	TRBJ1-2	TRBD1
CASSLRGYSQQYF	TGTGCCAGCAGCTTACGTGGATATAGCCAGCAGTACTTC	once	TRBV7-9	TRBJ2-7	.
CAISVTSGGGSLGELFF	TGTGCCATCAGTGTGACTAGCGGGGGGGGTTCCCTAGGGGAGCTGTTTTTT	.	TRBV10-3	TRBJ2-2	TRBD2
CASSPGRGGTEAFF	TGTGCCAGCAGCCCTGGGCGGGGTGGGACTGAAGCTTTCTTT	few	TRBV28	TRBJ1-1	.
CASSQALYGYTF	TGTGCCAGCAGCCAGGCCCTCTATGGCTACACCTTC	.	TRBV28	TRBJ1-2	.
CASSLGVPVTEAFF	TGTGCCAGCAGCCTGGGGGTCCCCGTCACTGAAGCTTTCTTT	.	TRBV7-8	TRBJ1-1	.
CASSPSTAGANVLTF	TGTGCCAGCAGTCCGTCTACCGCCGGGGCCAACGTCCTGACTTTC	.	TRBV28	TRBJ2-6	.
CASSFKGFYGYTF	TGTGCCAGCAGTTTCAAGGGGTTCTATGGCTACACCTTC	.	TRBV28	TRBJ1-2	.
CASSSSGGSTPRDEQFF	TGTGCCAGCAGCTCTAGCGGGGGGTCAACCCCCCGTGATGAGCAGTTCTTC	once	TRBV5-4	TRBJ2-1	TRBD2
CASSQEASGGARETQYF	TGTGCCAGCAGCCAAGAGGCTAGCGGGGGGGCCCGGGAGACCCAGTACTTC	.	TRBV4-2	TRBJ2-5	TRBD2
CASSPQGSSYEQYF	TGTGCCAGCAGTCCCCAGGGGAGCTCCTACGAGCAGTACTTC	.	TRBV11-2	TRBJ2-7	.
CASSLAPSGIPSYEQYF	TGTGCCAGCAGCTTGGCCCCATCGGGGATTCCCTCCTACGAGCAGTACTTC	large	TRBV5-5	TRBJ2-7	.
CASSDGWNEQFF	TGTGCCAGTAGTGATGGGTGGAATGAGCAGTTCTTC	.	TRBV19	TRBJ2-1	.
CASTHWALNQPQHF	TGTGCCAGCACTCACTGGGCCCTTAATCAGCCCCAGCATTTT	.	TRBV28	TRBJ1-5	.
CASRSFDNYGYTF	TGTGCCAGCCGAAGCTTCGACAACTATGGCTACACCTTC	.	TRBV9	TRBJ1-2	.
CASRYIRGPQPQHF	TGTGCCAGCAGATATATCAGGGGCCCTCAGCCCCAGCATTTT	.	TRBV28	TRBJ1-5	.
CAWSGAERGGKNEQFF	TGTGCCTGGAGTGGGGCGGAGCGGGGGGGCAAGAATGAGCAGTTCTTC	.	TRBV30	TRBJ2-1	TRBD2
CASSLVGTGGYEETQYF	TGTGCCAGCAGCTTAGTTGGGACAGGGGGGTACGAAGAGACCCAGTACTTC	once	TRBV11-2	TRBJ2-5	TRBD1
CASSVVPGPAQFF	TGTGCCAGCAGCGTAGTCCCGGGGCCAGCACAGTTCTTC	.	TRBV9	TRBJ2-1	.
CASITRGGDYEQYF	TGTGCCAGCATTACCAGGGGGGGAGACTACGAGCAGTACTTC	.	TRBV6-1	TRBJ2-7	.
CASSFGPITDTQYF	TGTGCCAGCAGCTTTGGGCCTATCACAGATACGCAGTATTTT	.	TRBV7-2	TRBJ2-3	.
CATSKVGEMNTEAFF	TGTGCCACCTCAAAGGTCGGGGAAATGAACACTGAAGCTTTCTTT	.	TRBV5-5	TRBJ1-1	.
CAISRGTNNEQFF	TGTGCCATCAGTCGAGGGACTAACAATGAGCAGTTCTTC	.	TRBV10-3	TRBJ2-1	TRBD2
CASKETPNNQPQHF	TGTGCCAGCAAAGAGACACCGAACAATCAGCCCCAGCATTTT	.	TRBV19	TRBJ1-5	.
CASSGEGVPGELFF	TGTGCCAGCAGTGGGGAGGGGGTACCCGGGGAGCTGTTTTTT	.	TRBV2	TRBJ2-2	.
CAWRTGTLGYTF	TGTGCCTGGAGAACCGGGACTTTAGGCTACACCTTC	.	TRBV30	TRBJ1-2	.
CASISGAAYEQYF	TGTGCCAGCATTAGCGGGGCCGCCTACGAGCAGTACTTC	.	TRBV6-1	TRBJ2-7	TRBD2
CSVEGGYNEQFF	TGCAGCGTTGAAGGAGGTTACAATGAGCAGTTCTTC	.	TRBV29-1	TRBJ2-1	.
CASSPSGGGWGNEQYF	TGTGCCAGCAGCCCCAGCGGGGGCGGGTGGGGGAACGAGCAGTACTTC	.	TRBV13	TRBJ2-7	TRBD2
CASSLDAGLINTEAFF	TGTGCCAGCAGCTTAGATGCCGGCCTTATCAACACTGAAGCTTTCTTT	.	TRBV7-2	TRBJ1-1	.
CASSYNSFEAFF	TGTGCCAGCAGCTACAACAGCTTCGAAGCTTTCTTT	few	TRBV5-5	TRBJ1-1	.
CASSTTLDATKSGHVLTF	TGTGCCAGCAGCACAACGCTAGACGCTACAAAGTCGGGCCACGTCCTGACTTTC	once	TRBV7-3	TRBJ2-6	.
CASSLRAGRETQYF	TGTGCCAGCAGCCTCCGCGCGGGGAGGGAGACCCAGTACTTC	.	TRBV14	TRBJ2-5	.
CASSPRGVSSYNEQFF	TGTGCCAGCAGCCCCCGCGGGGTTAGCTCCTACAATGAGCAGTTCTTC	.	TRBV9	TRBJ2-1	.